Given below is one T cell receptor (beta chain) in context. The data stem from a study of blood T cell repertoires in COVID-19. Study context: PBMCs, B-cell-depleted T cells, or T cells were the source of the cDNA or gDNA that made up the material.

In the original workflow: Counts of nucleated cells, estimated from reference gene primer amplification, were obtained. Sequenced by immunoSEQ multiplex PCR; TCRdb stores in-frame clones only, minus some. That table supplies the V and J calls and clone size; D and trimming were determined from the DNA. The sample carries some 89,000 clones, 82% recorded once. Sequencing used peripheral blood. This TCR was sampled from a woman aged 80 or over with acute or convalescent COVID-19.

DNA of the CDR3: TGTGCCAGCAGTTACCAGGACCGGGGGGGAGCTTTCTTT. This codes for CASSYQDRGGAFF. The V call is TRBV6-2 or TRBV6-3, the J call TRBJ1-1; TRBD1 might be the D (5 bases). Trimming pared 2 bases from V and 10 bases from J, leaving 14 bases between. The CDR3 length is 13 residues. The V gene's germline CDR1 is MNHEY and CDR2 SVGEGT.